This T cell receptor (beta chain) was sequenced for a study of technical replicates of blood from a few donors. Clones were sequenced by immunoSEQ multiplex PCR, and TCRdb holds only the in-frame ones, with some missing. Of under 80,000 clones listed, almost 98% are singletons. Sequenced input: T cells isolated from PBMCs. The source is a human donor in good health.

CDR3 DNA sequence: TGCGCCAGCAGTGAGGGCCCGGGTCCCTTGGAGTATGGCTACACCTTC. It specifies CASSEGPGPLEYGYTF. The V and J genes are TRBV10-2 and TRBJ1-2; D gene unclear. CDR1 WSHSY and CDR2 SAAADI come from the germline V gene. V lost 2 bases to trimming and J lost 5 bases, with 18 bases between them. The CDR3 totals 16 residues.